A single sample is the source of the 26 T cell receptor beta chains below, sequenced in a study of shared clonotypes between healthy human individuals. TCRdb's copy holds only in-frame clones and misses some; the assay was immunoSEQ multiplex PCR. Of 1 million to 1.3 million clones detected, 78% appear once; the ten largest clones hold 0.55% to 0.7%. Material: memory CD4+ T cells from PBMCs. Subset meaning: CD45RA-negative fraction. The receptors shown here come from a man younger than 35 in good health. Some clones in this sample may be carry-over from other donors' samples.

This clone was counted many times. The CDR3 DNA is TGTGCCTGGACTAAGGGGGTGGCGTACGAGCAGTACTTC. This translates into CAWTKGVAYEQYF. The rearrangement joins TRBV30 to TRBJ2-7; tentatively, D is TRBD1 (6 bases). V lost 4 bases to trimming and J lost 4 bases, with 14 bases between them. CDR3 length: 13 residues. Germline CDR1 and CDR2: GTSNPN and SVGIG (reference sequence).

The chain is built from TRBV30 and TRBJ2-3, with 7 bases aligning to TRBD1. V trimming: 2 bases; J trimming: 2 bases; junction bases outside the gene matches: 10. Per germline, CDR1 GTSNPN and CDR2 SVGIG (reference sequence). This CDR3 is built from 16 residues. The chain's CDR3 is CAWSRSRTGATDTQYF. CDR3 nucleotide sequence: TGTGCCTGGAGTAGGAGCCGGACAGGCGCCACAGATACGCAGTATTTT.

The V gene is TRBV5-4, the J gene TRBJ2-5; D possibly corresponds to TRBD1 (6 bases). The DNA end favors TRBJ2-7, so the J call may be wrong. Germline lookup yields CDR1 SGHNT and CDR2 YYREEE (reference sequence). This CDR3 spans 15 amino acids. The CDR3: CASSLWGQGAYEQYF. The CDR3, as DNA: TGTGCCAGCAGCTTGTGGGGGCAGGGAGCCTACGAGCAGTACTTC.

In this sample, this clone turned up a few times. The chain uses TRBV2 and TRBJ1-1; D uncertain. Trimming took off 6 bases at V and 4 bases at J, with 15 bases between the two ends. This CDR3 spans 14 amino acids. CDR1 SNHLY and CDR2 FYNNEI come from the germline V gene. The CDR3 loop is CASSPPTLGTEAFF. DNA for the CDR3: TGTGCCAGCAGCCCCCCGACGCTGGGCACTGAAGCTTTCTTT.

This clone was observed once. CDR3 nucleotide sequence: TGTGCCAGCAGCCCATCCGGGACATCGGGGACCCAGTACTTC. This gives the protein CASSPSGTSGTQYF. The rearrangement joins TRBV7-7 to TRBJ2-5, with D possibly TRBD1 on 6 matching bases. V was trimmed by 5 bases and J by 7 bases, leaving 17 bases between them. This CDR3 is built from 14 residues. Germline V gives CDR1 SSHAT, CDR2 FNYEAQ (reference sequence).

CDR3 region: CASNRGYREDEQFF. CDR3 sequence (DNA): TGCGCCAGCAATCGGGGCTACCGCGAGGATGAGCAGTTCTTC. This chain joins TRBV5-1 and TRBJ2-1; D assignment may be TRBD1 or TRBD2 (5 bases each). Germline CDR1 and CDR2: SGHRS and YFSETQ. The CDR3 length is 14 residues. Trimming removed 6 bases from V and 8 bases from J, with 18 bases in between.

The J gene is TRBJ2-1, the V gene TRBV5-1, with no clear D. CDR1 and CDR2 from the germline V gene are SGHRS and YFSETQ. V gave up 2 bases and J gave up 2 bases, with 14 bases separating them. The CDR3 sequence is 16 residues long. The CDR3 DNA reads TGCGCCAGCAGCTTTGCCCCTTGGAGAACCTACAATGAGCAGTTCTTC. Translation gives CASSFAPWRTYNEQFF.

The chain links TRBV29-1 to TRBJ2-7; D is perhaps TRBD1 or TRBD2 (5 bases each). CDR1 and CDR2 (germline): SQVTM, ANQGSEA. V lost 4 bases and J 3 bases, leaving 10 bases between the germline ends. The CDR3 sequence is 12 residues long. The CDR3 spells CSVGGSYYEQYF. The CDR3 nucleotides read TGCAGCGTTGGGGGGTCCTACTACGAGCAGTACTTC.

The chain is built from TRBV5-1 and TRBJ2-4; 10 nucleotides match TRBD1. The CDR3 loop spans 15 amino acids. Germline trimming cut 4 bases from V and 8 bases from J; bases unmatched to any gene: 9. Germline CDR1 reads SGHRS; CDR2 reads YFSETQ. CDR3 in amino acids: CASSPGTGAGDIQYF. CDR3 nucleotide sequence: TGCGCCAGCAGCCCAGGGACAGGGGCTGGGGACATTCAGTACTTC.

CDR3 nucleotide sequence: TGTGCCAGCAGCACCCTACAGGGCCCCTCCTACAATGAGCAGTTCTTC. Protein: CASSTLQGPSYNEQFF. The rearrangement links TRBV5-4 to TRBJ2-1; weak D call: TRBD1 (6 bases). Trimming took off 4 bases at V and 0 bases at J, with 14 bases between the two ends. The CDR3 consists of 16 residues. CDR1 and CDR2 from the germline V gene are SGHNT and YYREEE (reference sequence).

This clone was observed a single time. The CDR3 DNA is TGTGCCACCGGTTGGGGGGCCACCGGGGAGCTGTTTTTT. Protein sequence: CATGWGATGELFF. The rearrangement links TRBV15 to TRBJ2-2; the D call may be TRBD1 or TRBD2 (6 bases each). CDR3 size: 13 residues. Trimming removed 8 bases from V and 4 bases from J, with 11 bases in between. Germline CDR1 LNHNV, CDR2 YYDKDF (reference sequence).

A note on this clone: The identical CDR3 is also encoded by other nucleotide sequences in the sample. The rearrangement links TRBV9 to TRBJ2-7; 9 nucleotides line up with TRBD2. This CDR3 comprises 15 residues. Trimming took 0 bases from V and 3 from J; bases not matched to a gene: 4. Per the germline V gene, CDR1 is SGDLS and CDR2 is YYNGEE. The chain's CDR3 is CASSVGLAEGYEQYF. For the CDR3, the DNA is TGTGCCAGCAGCGTAGGACTAGCGGAAGGCTACGAGCAGTACTTC.

The J gene is TRBJ1-1, the V gene TRBV6-5; D might be TRBD1 (5 bases). Germline V gives CDR1 MNHEY, CDR2 SVGAGI. This CDR3 has 12 residues. The CDR3 spells CEEGEVNTEAFF. The CDR3 DNA reads as TGTGAGGAAGGGGAGGTGAACACTGAAGCTTTCTTT.

CDR3 amino acids: CASSLIGLAGRPYEQYF. Here the CDR3 DNA reads TGTGCCAGCAGCTTAATCGGACTAGCGGGAAGACCCTACGAGCAGTACTTC. V and J are TRBV11-2 and TRBJ2-7; 12 bases align to TRBD2. CDR3 length equals 17 residues. The V segment lost 2 bases and the J segment 2 bases; nucleotides outside the gene matches: 7. CDR1 is SGHAT and CDR2 is FQNNGV in the germline V gene.

The chain uses TRBV18 and TRBJ1-1; D perhaps matches TRBD1 (5 bases). With 1 base removed from V and 4 bases from J, the gap between germline ends came to 10 bases. CDR3 length equals 14 residues. Germline V lookup: CDR1 KGHSH, CDR2 LQKENI. CDR3 nucleotides: TGTGCCAGCTCACCACTTCAGGGAAGCACTGAAGCTTTCTTT. This gives the protein CASSPLQGSTEAFF.

The chain couples TRBV6-4 to TRBJ2-3, with unresolved D. The V end was cut by 3 bases, the J end by 6 bases, with 13 bases between. The CDR3 length is 14 residues. Germline values: CDR1 MRHNA, CDR2 SNTAGT. In DNA form, the CDR3 reads TGTGCCAGCAGTGAACGACGGCGGTCCGATACGCAGTATTTT. Its protein product is CASSERRRSDTQYF.

This chain connects TRBV5-1 to TRBJ2-7; TRBD1 is a possible D gene (6 bases). The CDR3 loop spans 15 amino acids. V was pared by 0 bases and J by 0 bases, with 10 bases between. The germline gives CDR1 SGHRS, CDR2 YFSETQ. The CDR3 DNA reads as TGCGCCAGCAGCTTGGACGTCAGGGGCTCCTACGAGCAGTACTTC. Amino acid sequence: CASSLDVRGSYEQYF.

Here the CDR3 reads CASSVGALWEAEQYF. CDR3 DNA sequence: TGTGCCAGCAGCGTAGGGGCTTTGTGGGAAGCGGAGCAGTACTTC. The chain has TRBV9 and TRBJ2-7; D gene unclear. The CDR3 sequence is 15 residues long. V lost 0 bases and J lost 7, with 17 bases in between. Per the germline V gene, CDR1 is SGDLS and CDR2 is YYNGEE.

This clone was seen more than once but under ten times. The chain is built from TRBV5-1 and TRBJ2-7; D possibly uses TRBD1 or TRBD2 (5 bases each). Looked up from germline, CDR1 is SGHRS and CDR2 is YFSETQ. The CDR3 covers 15 residues. Trimming cost V 1 base and J 1 base, with 12 bases left between them. CDR3 nucleotide sequence: TGCGCCAGCAGCTTGATCGACAGCGGATCCTACGAGCAGTACTTC. Protein sequence: CASSLIDSGSYEQYF.

This clone occurred a few times. Written as DNA, the CDR3 is TGCGCCAGCAGGATGACAGGGGCGGGCGAGCAGTACTTC. It yields the protein CASRMTGAGEQYF. The rearrangement joins TRBV10-2 to TRBJ2-7; 8 bases are shared with TRBD1. Germline lookup yields CDR1 WSHSY and CDR2 SAAADI. Trimming removed 6 bases from V and 6 bases from J; junction bases left unmatched: 7. The CDR3 is made up of 13 amino acids.

This clone came up once. The rearrangement joins TRBV6-1 to TRBJ2-1; D is ambiguous. The CDR3 spans 13 residues. Trimming took 6 bases from V and 4 from J, leaving 10 bases between them. The germline V gene has CDR1 MNHNS and CDR2 SASEGT. The DNA of the CDR3 is TGTGCCAGCAGATGGCGGCTGTACAATGAGCAGTTCTTC. This translates into CASRWRLYNEQFF.

J is TRBJ1-2 and V is TRBV5-1; 9 bases are a match to TRBD1. The CDR3 length is 17 residues. The V gene's germline CDR1 is SGHRS and CDR2 YFSETQ. The trim removed 4 bases at V and 3 bases at J, leaving 13 bases unmatched. The CDR3: CASSPYNTGGLDYGYTF. The CDR3 region has the DNA TGCGCCAGCAGCCCATATAATACAGGGGGCCTTGACTATGGCTACACCTTC.

Here the CDR3 reads CASSIMGSSGANVLTF. For the CDR3, the DNA is TGCGCCAGCAGCATTATGGGGAGCTCTGGGGCCAACGTCCTGACTTTC. V is TRBV5-1 and J is TRBJ2-6, with D possibly being TRBD2 (5 bases). CDR3 size: 16 residues. V lost 4 bases and J lost 0, with 11 bases in between. The V gene's germline CDR1 is SGHRS and CDR2 YFSETQ. Supplemented by reference TRBV5-1 and TRBJ2-6, the full variable domain reads KAGVTQTPRYLIKTRGQQVTLSCSPISGHRSVSWYQQTPGQGLQFLFEYFSETQRNKGNFPGRFSGRQFSNSRSEMNVSTLELGDSALYLCASSIMGSSGANVLTFGAGSRLTVL.

This chain joins TRBV19 and TRBJ2-3, with TRBD2 matching 9 bases. The V gene's germline CDR1 is LNHDA and CDR2 SQIVND (reference sequence). The trim removed 5 bases at V and 2 bases at J, leaving 5 bases unmatched. This CDR3 has 15 amino acids. The CDR3 loop reads CASSPLAGPTDTQYF. Here the CDR3 DNA reads TGTGCCAGTAGTCCGCTAGCGGGGCCCACAGATACGCAGTATTTT.

This clone was observed at least ten times. The rearrangement links TRBV10-3 to TRBJ2-1, with TRBD2 matching over 11 bases. This CDR3 region has 15 residues. Looked up from germline, CDR1 is ENHRY and CDR2 is SYGVKD. J gave up 5 bases and V 6 bases, and 6 bases lay outside the gene matches. The CDR3 is CAIRELGLADNEQFF. CDR3 coding DNA: TGTGCCATCAGGGAACTGGGACTAGCGGACAATGAGCAGTTCTTC.

The rearrangement links TRBV28 to TRBJ1-4, with D uncertain. The V and J ends lost 1 base and 5 bases respectively, with 14 bases between them. CDR3 length: 16 amino acids. The germline V gene has CDR1 MDHEN and CDR2 SYDVKM. CDR3 loop: CASSLYGQAQNEKLFF. The CDR3 region has the DNA TGTGCCAGCAGTTTATACGGGCAGGCACAGAATGAAAAACTGTTTTTT.